The 15 T cell receptor beta chains presented below share a single source sample, sequenced in a study of T cell repertoires in cytomegalovirus infection. One entry per CDR3 protein results from TCRdb running MiXCR on the reads. The table lists some 220,000 distinct CDR3 sequences, under 8.5% of them singletons. Specimen: PBMCs. The receptor source for this set is a human donor in good health (CMV status not recorded). Some clones in this sample may be carry-over from other donors' samples.

This clonotype was seen repeatedly, ten times or more. The rearrangement uses TRBV30 and TRBJ2-2; tentative D call: TRBD1 (6 bases). V lost 3 bases and J 7 bases, leaving 9 bases between the germline ends. CDR1 and CDR2 from the germline V gene are GTSNPN and SVGIG (reference sequence). The CDR3 has 12 residues. CDR3 DNA: TGTGCCTGGAGGCAGGGGAACGGGGAGCTGTTTTTT. Protein product: CAWRQGNGELFF.

Ten or more counts support this clonotype. The chain recombines TRBV12-3 or TRBV12-4 with TRBJ2-7; unclear D gene. This CDR3 spans 13 amino acids. V was cut by 3 bases and J by 6 bases, with 12 bases left in between. CDR3 nucleotides: TGTGCCAGCAGTTTTATAAGAACGGGCGAGCAGTACTTC. As protein: CASSFIRTGEQYF.

This clonotype was found many times. This chain uses TRBV14 with TRBJ1-2; D unresolved. Germline V gives CDR1 SGHDN, CDR2 FVKESK. With 1 base removed from V and 6 bases from J, the gap between germline ends came to 6 bases. The CDR3 sequence is 12 residues long. CDR3 amino acids: CASSQGRDGYTF. CDR3 sequence (DNA): TGTGCCAGCAGCCAAGGGCGCGATGGCTACACCTTC. Using reference TRBV14 and TRBJ1-2 for the parts outside the CDR3, the full variable domain is EAGVTQFPSHSVIEKGQTVTLRCDPISGHDNLYWYRRVMGKEIKFLLHFVKESKQDESGMPNNRFLAERTGGTYSTLKVQPAELEDSGVYFCASSQGRDGYTFGSGTRLTVV.

This clonotype was counted only a few times. The chain joins TRBV20-1 to TRBJ1-5; D remains ambiguous. Germline V lookup: CDR1 DFQATT, CDR2 SNEGSKA (reference sequence). The germline V and J ends were trimmed by 1 base and 6 bases, with 10 bases remaining between them. This CDR3 contains 13 residues. This chain's CDR3 is CSARGFPGQPQHF. In DNA form, the CDR3 reads TGCAGTGCTAGAGGCTTCCCTGGTCAGCCCCAGCATTTT.

In its sample, this clonotype was seen many times. This sequence joins TRBV6-6 and TRBJ1-3; D possibly corresponds to TRBD1 (5 bases). The CDR3 is 15 residues long. The V and J ends lost 4 bases and 0 bases respectively, with 10 bases between them. Germline V gene lookup returns CDR1 MNHNY and CDR2 SVGAGI (reference sequence). In nucleotides, the CDR3 is TGTGCCAGCAGTTCCGACGGGGCCTCTGGAAACACCATATATTTT. Translating it yields CASSSDGASGNTIYF.

Points on this clonotype: A much larger clone lies a single base off, so this may be a read error. The chain joins TRBV28 to TRBJ1-5; D ambiguous. This CDR3 spans 14 amino acids. Germline loops: CDR1 MDHEN, CDR2 SYDVKM. CDR3 sequence: CVSSSGDANQPQHF. The CDR3 DNA follows: TGTGTCAGCAGTTCTGGCGACGCGAATCAGCCCCAGCATTTT.

This clonotype has a count of ten or more. The chain combines TRBV12-3 or TRBV12-4 with TRBJ1-6; D remains unclear. The CDR3 contains 15 residues. Trimming removed 1 base at V and 8 bases at J, with 12 bases between. CDR3 amino acids: CASSLDGFVDSPLHF. The CDR3 DNA sequence: TGTGCCAGCAGTTTAGACGGCTTTGTAGATTCACCCCTCCACTTT.

This clonotype was observed a few times. Here the CDR3 DNA reads TGTGCCAGCAGTTCGGGTCACGGGACGGAGTACCAAGAGACCCAGTACTTC. It codes for CASSSGHGTEYQETQYF. The chain links TRBV27 to TRBJ2-5, with D perhaps TRBD1 or TRBD2 (5 bases each). The ends were cut back, 4 bases at V and 0 bases at J, with 18 bases in the middle. Looked up from germline, CDR1 is MNHEY and CDR2 is SMNVEV (reference sequence). This CDR3 region has 17 residues.

This clonotype appeared many times. The J gene is TRBJ2-7, the V gene TRBV7-8; the D is unclear. The V gene's germline CDR1 is SGHVS and CDR2 FQNEAQ. V was clipped by 3 bases and J by 4 bases, with 4 bases between them. The length of the CDR3 is 11 residues. The CDR3 loop reads CASSFEYEQYF. The CDR3 coding sequence is TGTGCCAGCAGCTTCGAGTACGAGCAGTACTTC.

This clonotype was recorded many times. The chain links TRBV10-3 to TRBJ2-4; 8 nucleotides match TRBD1. The CDR3 loop spans 13 amino acids. Germline-derived CDR1 and CDR2 are ENHRY and SYGVKD. After removal of 4 bases from V and 10 bases from J, the junction contained 6 bases not matched to a gene. The CDR3 DNA reads as TGTGCCATCAGTGCAGGGGGCCCAGGAATTCAGTACTTC. This gives the protein CAISAGGPGIQYF.

This clonotype has at least ten counts. In DNA, the CDR3 is TGTGCCAGCAGCCAACTAGCGGGGGGGCCTGACGCTCGGCAGTTCTTC. It codes for CASSQLAGGPDARQFF. The genes are TRBV12-3 or TRBV12-4 and TRBJ2-1; 13 bases fit TRBD2. V shed 6 bases and J 12 bases; nucleotides not matched to a gene: 14. The CDR3 has 16 residues.

This clonotype was detected many times. The chain has TRBV5-1 and TRBJ1-5, with D hard to call. Germline V gene lookup returns CDR1 SGHRS and CDR2 YFSETQ. Trimming took off 1 base at V and 3 bases at J, with 11 bases between the two ends. This CDR3 contains 15 residues. This CDR3 is CASSLSTGINQPQHF. For the CDR3, the DNA is TGCGCCAGCAGCTTGTCTACGGGAATCAATCAGCCCCAGCATTTT.

The gene calls are TRBV6-2 or TRBV6-3 and TRBJ1-5; possibly TRBD1 for D (6 bases). V was shortened by 6 bases and J by 1 base, with 16 bases between the two germline ends. The CDR3 spans 16 residues. The germline gives CDR1 MNHEY, CDR2 SVGEGT. The CDR3 region has the DNA TGTGCCAGCAGCAGGGGACGGGCTATAAGCAATCAGCCCCAGCATTTT. This sequence encodes CASSRGRAISNQPQHF.

This clonotype was detected ten times or more. The chain couples TRBV12-3 or TRBV12-4 to TRBJ1-1, with 9 positions matching TRBD1. The CDR3 contains 14 residues. Trimming took 5 bases from V and 4 from J; bases not matched to a gene: 5. CDR3 amino acids: CASSGTGLVTEAFF. In nucleotides, the CDR3 is TGTGCCAGCAGTGGGACAGGGCTGGTCACTGAAGCTTTCTTT.

This clonotype occurred many times. V usage is TRBV7-2 and J usage is TRBJ2-1; 12 bases map to TRBD2. V was clipped by 2 bases and J by 9 bases; unmatched bases: 14. The CDR3 is 18 amino acids. Per the germline V gene, CDR1 is SGHTA and CDR2 is FQGNSA. CDR3 bases: TGTGCCAGCAGCTTAACCGGAATTCTAGCGGGGGGGCCAGGTGAGCAGTTCTTC. Protein: CASSLTGILAGGPGEQFF.